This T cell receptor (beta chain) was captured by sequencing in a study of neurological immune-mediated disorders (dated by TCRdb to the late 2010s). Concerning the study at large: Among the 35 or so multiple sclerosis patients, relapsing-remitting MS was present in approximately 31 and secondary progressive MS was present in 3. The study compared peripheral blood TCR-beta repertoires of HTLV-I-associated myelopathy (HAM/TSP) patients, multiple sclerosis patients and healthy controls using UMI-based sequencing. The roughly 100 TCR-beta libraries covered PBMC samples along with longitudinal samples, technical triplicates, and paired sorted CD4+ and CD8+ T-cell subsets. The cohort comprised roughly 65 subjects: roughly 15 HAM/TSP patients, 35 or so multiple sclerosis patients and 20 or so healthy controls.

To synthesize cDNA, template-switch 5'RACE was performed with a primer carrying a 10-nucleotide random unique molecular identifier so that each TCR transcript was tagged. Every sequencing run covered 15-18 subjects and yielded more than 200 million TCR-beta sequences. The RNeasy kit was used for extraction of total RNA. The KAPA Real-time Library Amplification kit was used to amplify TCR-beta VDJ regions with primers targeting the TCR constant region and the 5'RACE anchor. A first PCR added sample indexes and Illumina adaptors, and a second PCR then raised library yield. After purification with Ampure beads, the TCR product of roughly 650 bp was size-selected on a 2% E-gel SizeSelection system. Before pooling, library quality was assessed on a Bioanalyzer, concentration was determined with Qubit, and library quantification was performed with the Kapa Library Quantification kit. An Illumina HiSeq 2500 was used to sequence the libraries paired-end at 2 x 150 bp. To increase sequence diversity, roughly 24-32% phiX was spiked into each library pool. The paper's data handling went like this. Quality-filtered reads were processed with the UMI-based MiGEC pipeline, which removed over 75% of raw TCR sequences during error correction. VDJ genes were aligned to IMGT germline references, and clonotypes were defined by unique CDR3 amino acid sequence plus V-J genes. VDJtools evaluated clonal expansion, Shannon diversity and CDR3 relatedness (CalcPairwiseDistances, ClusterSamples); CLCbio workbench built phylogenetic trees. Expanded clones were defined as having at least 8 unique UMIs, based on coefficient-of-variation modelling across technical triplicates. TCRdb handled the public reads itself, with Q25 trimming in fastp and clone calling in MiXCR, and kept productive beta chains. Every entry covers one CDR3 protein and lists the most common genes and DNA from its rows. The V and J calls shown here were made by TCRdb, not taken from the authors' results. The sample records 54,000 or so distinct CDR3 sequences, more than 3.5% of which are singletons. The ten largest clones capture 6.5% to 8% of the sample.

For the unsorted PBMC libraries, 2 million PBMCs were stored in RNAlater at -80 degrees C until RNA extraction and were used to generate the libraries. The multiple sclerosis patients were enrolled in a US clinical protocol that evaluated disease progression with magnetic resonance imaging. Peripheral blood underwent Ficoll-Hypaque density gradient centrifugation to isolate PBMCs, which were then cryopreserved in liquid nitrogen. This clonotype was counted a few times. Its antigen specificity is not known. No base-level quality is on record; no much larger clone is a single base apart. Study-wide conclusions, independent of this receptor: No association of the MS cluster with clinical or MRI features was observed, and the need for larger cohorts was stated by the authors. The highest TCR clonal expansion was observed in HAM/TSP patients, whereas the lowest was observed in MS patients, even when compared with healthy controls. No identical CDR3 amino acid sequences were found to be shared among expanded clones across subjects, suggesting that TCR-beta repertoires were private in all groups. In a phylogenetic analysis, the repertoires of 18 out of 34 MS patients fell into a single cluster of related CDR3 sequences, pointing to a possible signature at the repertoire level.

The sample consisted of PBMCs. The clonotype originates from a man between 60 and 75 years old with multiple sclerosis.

The sequence in DNA is TGTGCCAGTAGTATGGTGGACAGGGCTCTCGATGAGCAGTTCTTC. Its protein reads: CASSMVDRALDEQFF. In this chain, TRBV19 is recombined with TRBJ2-1, and 8 junction bases match TRBD1. From the cysteine through the phenylalanine, the CDR3 covers 15 amino acids. Only the CDR3 DNA stays, 45 bases, in frame from base 1. Sequences LNHDA (CDR1) and SQIVND (CDR2) are obtained from the germline V gene (reference sequence). The V end gives up 3 bases and the J end 8 bases, leaving 9 bases in the junction not matched to a gene.